This T cell receptor beta chain comes out of a study of blood T cell repertoires in COVID-19 (TCRdb year 2020). Notes on the research overall: Samples covering the acute and convalescent phases of COVID-19 were provided by collaborators in the United States, Italy and Spain. The prospective study material was composed of cDNA or gDNA derived from T cells, B-cell-depleted T cells, or PBMCs. The dataset comprised deeply sampled blood TCRbeta repertoires from subjects exposed to, actively infected with, or recovered from COVID-19. The repertoires were released in a freely available public database meant as a resource for research on the immune response to SARS-CoV-2. The samples were drawn from two sources: the first 160 participants of the ongoing ImmuneRACE study, and 1,200 or so subjects contributed by 6 global collaborators. Sample metadata almost always included a de-identified subject ID, COVID-19 status, age in years and sex. Where HLA class I and class II types were available, the types were taken from metadata supplied by the sample provider, not from assay-based typing. General study outcomes and caveats: The amount of clinical and demographic metadata varied by source and participant and was provided uncurated.

TCRbeta CDR3 regions were amplified from genomic DNA by means of the immunoSEQ Assay, a bias-controlled multiplex PCR. The original methods were these. Nucleated cell counts per sample were estimated from amplification of reference gene primers within the assay. To quantify the absolute abundance of each unique TCRbeta CDR3 rearrangement, sequence reads were collapsed and filtered. Productive Simpson clonality was computed per sample as the square root of Simpson's diversity index over productive rearrangements. TCRdb limited this immuneACCESS table to in-frame rearrangements with V and J called. A share of clones is missing; checked studies link under half to unresolved V genes, and the rest is unexplained. V, J and clone size were drawn from that table, and D and trimming were deduced from the DNA. A total of around 250,000 clones appear in this sample, around 84% of them only once. 6% to 9% of the sample lies in the top ten.

Each collaborating institution followed its own protocols to collect whole blood in K2EDTA tubes. For TCRbeta analysis, collaborator samples were shipped as frozen whole blood, as isolated PBMCs, or as DNA extracted from either sample type. V lost 4 bases and J lost 6 bases; the stretch between them is 8 bases long. Measured from the cysteine to the phenylalanine, the CDR3 is 12 residues long. Only the CDR3 part of the read is kept: 36 bases, read in frame from the first base. Via the germline V gene, CDR1 is SGHTA and CDR2 FQGTGA. Concerning this clone itself: The antigen this receptor binds is unknown. Base qualities are not recorded, but no much larger clone differs from it by a single base.

The source of this sequence is a woman aged 70-85 years with active or convalescent COVID-19. Sequenced sample: peripheral blood. The chain was built from TRBV7-3 and TRBJ2-3; the D segment could be TRBD2, given 7 matching bases. The CDR3 protein is CASSSGGDTQYF. The nucleotides are TGTGCCAGCAGCTCGGGGGGCGATACGCAGTATTTT.